The present T cell receptor beta chain was sequenced within a study of T cells in Graves' hyperthyroidism and ophthalmopathy. Whole-study context: Peripheral blood was secured at the point of initial diagnosis, before any treatment. The study's findings and limits: Through a model of 13 V-J features, ophthalmopathy was separated from stable hyperthyroidism.

Individuals with ophthalmopathy presented a Clinical Activity Score of at least 3, a NOSPECS grade of at least 4 and a duration under 3 months. This CDR3 spans 12 amino acids. From germline, CDR1 is MDHEN and CDR2 SYDVKM. Trimming stripped 3 bases from V and 3 bases from J, with 5 bases between. This clonotype was found a few times. What it binds is not known. Amplification of TCR beta CDR3 regions was performed using RNA transcripts as template. The study used the HTBI primer set for a first-round RT-PCR of the TCR CDR3. TCRdb re-called the multiplex PCR reads with MiXCR, one entry per CDR3 protein. Here the sample spans about 260,000 distinct CDR3 sequences, about a sixth being singletons.

The TCR originated in a woman between 18 and 29 years old with Graves' ophthalmopathy. The sample consisted of blood. The chain has TRBV28 and TRBJ2-5, with D unclear. CDR3 DNA sequence: TGTGCCAGCAGTTTTATAAAAGAGACCCAGTACTTC. Translation gives CASSFIKETQYF.